This TCR beta chain was recovered during a study of blood T cells in healthy people across ages. Together with a sample-barcoded 5' primer, a J-beta primer mix was included in a second PCR lasting about 7 to 12 cycles. TCRdb fed the 5' RACE reads into MiXCR, producing one record per CDR3 protein. The repertoire consists of about 970,000 distinct CDR3 sequences, with roughly 51% occurring once and the leading ten covering over 20%. From germline, CDR1 is DFQATT and CDR2 SNEGSKA (reference sequence). The CDR3 runs 15 residues. V lost 3 bases, J lost 0 bases, and 11 bases lay in between. The source material was blood. This rearrangement joins TRBV20-1 to TRBJ2-2; either TRBD1 or TRBD2 may supply D (6 bases each). This sequence originates from an older woman in good health. CDR3 residues: CSARRGEANTGELFF. The CDR3 region has the DNA TGCAGTGCTAGGAGGGGGGAGGCGAACACCGGGGAGCTGTTTTTT.